The rows below give T cell receptor beta chains drawn from one sample of a study of blood T cells in healthy people across ages. TCRdb redid the calling of the 5' RACE reads with MiXCR, one entry per CDR3 protein. This table holds 500,000 to 650,000 distinct CDR3 sequences, approximately 26% found once. Another study also made use of these data, one on T cells of mothers and their children.

Material for sequencing was blood. The receptor set was obtained from a boy between 2 and 10 years old in good health. Both conserved end residues are part of each CDR3. The D gene is left open where the match is weak. Expanded clones get a size class; other rows say once, few or many, or leave the size out.

d_gene	abundance	v_gene	j_gene	CDR3nt	CDR3aa
-	few	TRBV5-1	TRBJ2-3	TGCGCCAGCAGCGAGGGACTTACGGCGGCCGGTACGCAGTATTTT	CASSEGLTAAGTQYF
-	few	TRBV29-1	TRBJ1-1	TGCAGCGCCCGTGCGGGGGACACTGAAGCTTTCTTT	CSARAGDTEAFF
-	-	TRBV7-9	TRBJ2-7	TGTGCCAGCAGCCCCCCCCTCAGCAGGGTCGGGGAGCAGTACTTC	CASSPPLSRVGEQYF
-	few	TRBV7-2	TRBJ2-1	TGTGCCAGTAGCTTATCAACTCCGACAGGATACAATGAGCAGTTCTTC	CASSLSTPTGYNEQFF
-	few	TRBV6-1	TRBJ1-5	TGTGCCAGCAGTCGCCACCACAGGTTCGGGGGCAATCAGCCCCAGCATTTT	CASSRHHRFGGNQPQHF
TRBD1	few	TRBV25-1	TRBJ2-6	TGTGCCAGCAGTGAATTCGGCGCGGGACAGGGTGCCGCTGGGGCCAACGTCCTGACTTTC	CASSEFGAGQGAAGANVLTF
TRBD2	-	TRBV3-1	TRBJ2-7	TGTGCCAGCAGCCAAACGCTGGGACTAGCGGGGACCGAGCAGTACTTC	CASSQTLGLAGTEQYF
-	-	TRBV4-2	TRBJ2-5	TGTGCCAGCAGCCCAAATCAGGGAAGGGAAGAGACCCAGTACTTC	CASSPNQGREETQYF
-	-	TRBV5-1	TRBJ2-7	TGCGCCAGCAGCTTGTTTCCCCACGAGCAGTACTTC	CASSLFPHEQYF
TRBD2	-	TRBV11-2	TRBJ2-5	TGTGCCAGCAGCCCTAGGGCGGGAGGGCCGGAAGAGACCCAGTACTTC	CASSPRAGGPEETQYF
TRBD2	-	TRBV7-9	TRBJ2-5	TGTGCCAGCAGCTTCCCCCCGGGACTAGCGGGGGGAGAGACCCAGTGCTTC	CASSFPPGLAGGETQCF
TRBD2	-	TRBV14	TRBJ2-7	TGTGCCAGCAGCCAAGAAAAGCGGGGGCCCTACGAGCAGTACTTC	CASSQEKRGPYEQYF
-	-	TRBV2	TRBJ2-5	TGTGCCAGCAGCGGACTGGAGTGGACCCAGTACTTC	CASSGLEWTQYF
-	few	TRBV10-3	TRBJ2-3	TGTGCCAACGCGAGGACCGACACAGATACGCAGTATTTT	CANARTDTDTQYF
TRBD1	many	TRBV7-6	TRBJ1-4	TGTGCCAGCAGCTCGACCACAGGGGTCTTCGAAAAACTGTTTTTT	CASSSTTGVFEKLFF
-	few	TRBV6-5	TRBJ2-3	TGTGCCAGCAGTAGGGAGACCACAGATACGCAGTATTTT	CASSRETTDTQYF
-	few	TRBV2	TRBJ2-3	TGTGCCAGCAGTGAGGGGACAAAACAGAGCACAGATACGCAGTATTTT	CASSEGTKQSTDTQYF
-	few	TRBV29-1	TRBJ2-4	TGCAGCGTTAGAGGAGTCCTAGCCAAAAACATTCAGTGCTTC	CSVRGVLAKNIQCF
-	few	TRBV7-9	TRBJ2-7	TGTGCCAGCAGCACAACTGTCACTGCCCTTCACTCGTTCGCCTACGAGCAGTACTTC	CASSTTVTALHSFAYEQYF
-	few	TRBV10-1	TRBJ1-1	TGCGCCAGCAGTGAGTCGACTGGCCGCGCTTTCTTT	CASSESTGRAFF
TRBD1	-	TRBV20-1	TRBJ1-1	TGCAGTGCTACCCGGGACAGGGGTGGAAACACTGAAGCTTTCTTT	CSATRDRGGNTEAFF
-	-	TRBV24-1	TRBJ2-1	TGTGCCACCAGTCGATTGGGGGCGGGAGACCACTACAATGAGCAGTTCTTC	CATSRLGAGDHYNEQFF
TRBD1	few	TRBV12-3/TRBV12-4	TRBJ2-6	TGTGCCAGCAGTTTAACCACAGGGGCTGGGGCCAACGTCCTGACTTTC	CASSLTTGAGANVLTF
-	few	TRBV15	TRBJ2-5	TGTGCCACCAGCAGAGATTTGGCAGTTCAAGAGACCCAGTACTTC	CATSRDLAVQETQYF
-	-	TRBV6-5	TRBJ2-5	TGTGCCAGCAGTTACTCGATGGGGCGGTTTCAAGAGACCCAGTACTTC	CASSYSMGRFQETQYF
-	-	TRBV20-1	TRBJ2-1	TGCAGTGCTAGGGACTCCGGGGCGCCGCACAATGAGCAGTTCTTC	CSARDSGAPHNEQFF
TRBD2	-	TRBV20-1	TRBJ2-1	TGCAGTGCTAGAAAACTTAGCGGGATGGACGAGCAGTTCTTC	CSARKLSGMDEQFF
TRBD2	many	TRBV15	TRBJ2-5	TGTGCCACCAGCGCTGGACTAGCGGGGGCCCCTGAGACCCAGTACTTC	CATSAGLAGAPETQYF
TRBD2	few	TRBV5-1	TRBJ2-7	TGCGCCAGCAGCTTGGGGACTAGTCCCGAGCAGTACTTC	CASSLGTSPEQYF
-	few	TRBV20-1	TRBJ2-4	TGCAGTGCTAGAGCAGACGGGGCTCGGAACATTCAGTACTTC	CSARADGARNIQYF
-	few	TRBV7-8	TRBJ1-2	TGTGCCAGCAGCTCCAATCCCCTCGTACATTCCTCTAACTATGGCTACACCTTC	CASSSNPLVHSSNYGYTF
TRBD2	-	TRBV7-9	TRBJ2-7	TGTGCCAGCAGCTTACTGAGCGGGAGGAGAGACGAGCAGTACTTC	CASSLLSGRRDEQYF